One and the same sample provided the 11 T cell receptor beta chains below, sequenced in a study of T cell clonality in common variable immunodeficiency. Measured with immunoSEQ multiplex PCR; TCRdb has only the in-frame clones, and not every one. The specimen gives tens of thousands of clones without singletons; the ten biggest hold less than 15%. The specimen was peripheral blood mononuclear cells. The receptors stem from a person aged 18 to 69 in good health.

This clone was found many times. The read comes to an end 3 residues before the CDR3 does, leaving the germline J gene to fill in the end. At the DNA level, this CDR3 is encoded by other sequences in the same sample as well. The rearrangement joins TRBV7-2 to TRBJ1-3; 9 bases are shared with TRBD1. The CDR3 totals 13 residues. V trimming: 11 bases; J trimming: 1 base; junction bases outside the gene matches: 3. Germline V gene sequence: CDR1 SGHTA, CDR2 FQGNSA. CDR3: CAAGTGSGNTIYF. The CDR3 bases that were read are TGTGCCGCCGGGACAGGGTCTGGAAACACC.

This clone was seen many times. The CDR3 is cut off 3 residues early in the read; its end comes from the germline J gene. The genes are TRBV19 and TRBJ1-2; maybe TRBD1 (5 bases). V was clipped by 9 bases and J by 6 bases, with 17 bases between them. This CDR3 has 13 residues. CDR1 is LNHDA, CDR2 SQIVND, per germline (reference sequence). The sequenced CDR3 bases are TGTGCCAGCTGCGGGGTGGGGGGAAATGGC. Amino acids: CASCGVGGNG. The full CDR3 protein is CASCGVGGNGYTF. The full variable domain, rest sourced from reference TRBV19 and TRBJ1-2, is DGGITQSPKYLFRKEGQNVTLSCEQNLNHDAMYWYRQDPGQGLRLIYYSQIVNDFQKGDIAEGYSVSREKKESFPLTVTSAQKNPTAFYLCASCGVGGNGYTFGSGTRLTVV.

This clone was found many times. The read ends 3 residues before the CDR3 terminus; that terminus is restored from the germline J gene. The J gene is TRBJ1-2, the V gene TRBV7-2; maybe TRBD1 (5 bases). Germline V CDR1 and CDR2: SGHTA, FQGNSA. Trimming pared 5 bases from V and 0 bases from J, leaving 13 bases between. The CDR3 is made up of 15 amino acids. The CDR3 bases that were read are TGTGCCAGCAGCCACCCCCCAGGGTCTAACTATGGC. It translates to CASSHPPGSNYG. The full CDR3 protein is CASSHPPGSNYGYTF.

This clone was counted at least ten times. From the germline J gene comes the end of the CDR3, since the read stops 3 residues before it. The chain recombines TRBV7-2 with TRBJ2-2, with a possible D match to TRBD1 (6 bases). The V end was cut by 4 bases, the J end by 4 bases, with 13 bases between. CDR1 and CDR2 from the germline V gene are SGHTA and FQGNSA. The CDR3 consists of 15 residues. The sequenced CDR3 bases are TGTGCCAGCAGCTCCCCCGGGACACTCACCGGGGAG. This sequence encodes CASSSPGTLTGE. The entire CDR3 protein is CASSSPGTLTGELFF.

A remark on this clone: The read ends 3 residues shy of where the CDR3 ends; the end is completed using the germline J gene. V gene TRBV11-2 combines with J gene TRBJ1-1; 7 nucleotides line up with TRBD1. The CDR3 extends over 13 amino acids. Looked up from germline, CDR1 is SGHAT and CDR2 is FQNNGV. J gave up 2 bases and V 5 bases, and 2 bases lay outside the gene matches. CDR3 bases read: TGTGCCAGCAGCCGGGACAGCAACACTGAA. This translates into CASSRDSNTE. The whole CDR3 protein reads CASSRDSNTEAFF. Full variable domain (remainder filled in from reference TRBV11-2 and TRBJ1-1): EAGVAQSPRYKIIEKRQSVAFWCNPISGHATLYWYQQILGQGPKLLIQFQNNGVVDDSQLPKDRFSAERLKGVDSTLKIQPAKLEDSAVYLCASSRDSNTEAFFGQGTRLTVV.

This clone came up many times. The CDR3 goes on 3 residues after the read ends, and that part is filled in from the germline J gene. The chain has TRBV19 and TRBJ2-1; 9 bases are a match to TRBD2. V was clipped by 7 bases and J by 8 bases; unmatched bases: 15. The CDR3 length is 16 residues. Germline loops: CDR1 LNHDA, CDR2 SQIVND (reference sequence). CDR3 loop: CASKATLAGLGHEQFF. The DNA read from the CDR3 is TGTGCCAGTAAAGCCACTCTAGCGGGGCTTGGGCATGAG.

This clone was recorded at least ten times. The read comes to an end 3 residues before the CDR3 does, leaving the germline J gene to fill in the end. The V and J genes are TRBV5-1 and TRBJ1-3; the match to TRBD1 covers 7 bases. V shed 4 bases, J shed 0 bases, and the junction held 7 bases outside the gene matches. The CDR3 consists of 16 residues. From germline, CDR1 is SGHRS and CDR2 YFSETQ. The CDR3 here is CASSPRQGSSGNTIYF. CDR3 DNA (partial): TGCGCCAGCAGCCCCCGACAGGGAAGCTCTGGAAACACC.

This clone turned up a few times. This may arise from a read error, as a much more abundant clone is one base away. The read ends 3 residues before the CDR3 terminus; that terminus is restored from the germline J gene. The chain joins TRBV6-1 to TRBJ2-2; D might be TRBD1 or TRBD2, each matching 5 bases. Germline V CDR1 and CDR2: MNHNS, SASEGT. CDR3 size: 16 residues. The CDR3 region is CASSETEDITNEKLFF. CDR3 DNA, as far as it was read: TGTGCCAGCAGTGAAACGGAGGACATAACTAATGAAAAG.

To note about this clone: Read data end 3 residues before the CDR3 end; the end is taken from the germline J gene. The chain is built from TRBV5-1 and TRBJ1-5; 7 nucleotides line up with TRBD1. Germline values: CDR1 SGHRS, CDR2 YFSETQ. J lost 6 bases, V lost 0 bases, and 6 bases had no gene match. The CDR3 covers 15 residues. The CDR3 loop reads CASSLGTGNSQPQHF. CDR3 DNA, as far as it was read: TGCGCCAGCAGCTTGGGGACAGGCAACAGTCAGCCC.

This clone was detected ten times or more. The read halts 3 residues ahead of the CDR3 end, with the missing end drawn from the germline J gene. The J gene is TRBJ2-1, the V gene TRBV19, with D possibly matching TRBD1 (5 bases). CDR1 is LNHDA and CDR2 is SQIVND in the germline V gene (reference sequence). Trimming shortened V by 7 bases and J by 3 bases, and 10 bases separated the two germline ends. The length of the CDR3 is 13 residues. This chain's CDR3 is CASTRQGYNEQFF. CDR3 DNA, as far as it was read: TGTGCCAGTACGAGGCAGGGCTACAATGAG.

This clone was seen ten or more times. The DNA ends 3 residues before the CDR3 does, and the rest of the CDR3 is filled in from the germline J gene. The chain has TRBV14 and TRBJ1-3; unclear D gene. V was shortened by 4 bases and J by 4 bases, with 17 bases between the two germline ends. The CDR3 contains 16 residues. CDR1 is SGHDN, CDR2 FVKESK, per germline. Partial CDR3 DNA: TGTGCCAGCAGCCGCCAAGAGGGTCGGAAAGGAAACACC. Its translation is CASSRQEGRKGNT. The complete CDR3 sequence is CASSRQEGRKGNTIYF.